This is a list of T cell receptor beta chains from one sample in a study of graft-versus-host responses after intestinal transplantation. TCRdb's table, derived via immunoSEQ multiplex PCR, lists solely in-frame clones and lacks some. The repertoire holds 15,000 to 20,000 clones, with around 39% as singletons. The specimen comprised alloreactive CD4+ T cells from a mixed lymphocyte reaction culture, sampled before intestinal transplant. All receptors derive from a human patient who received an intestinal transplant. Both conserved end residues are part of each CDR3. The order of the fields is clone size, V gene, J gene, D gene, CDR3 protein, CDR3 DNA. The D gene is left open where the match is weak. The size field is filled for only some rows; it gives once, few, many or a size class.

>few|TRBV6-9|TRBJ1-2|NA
CASSRVASGYGYTF
TGTGCCAGCTCACGGGTGGCTAGCGGCTATGGCTACACCTTC
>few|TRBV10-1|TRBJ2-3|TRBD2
CASRAPLLAGGPDTQYF
TGCGCCAGCAGGGCCCCATTATTAGCGGGGGGGCCGGATACGCAGTATTTT
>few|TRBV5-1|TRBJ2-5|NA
CASSLDSRGETQYF
TGCGCCAGCAGCTTGGATTCGAGGGGAGAGACCCAGTACTTC
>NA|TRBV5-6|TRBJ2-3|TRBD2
CASSLGLAGGNPSTDTQYF
TGTGCCAGCAGCTTGGGACTAGCGGGGGGGAATCCTAGCACAGATACGCAGTATTTT
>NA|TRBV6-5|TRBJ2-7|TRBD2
CASSHYGGAYEQYF
TGTGCCAGCAGCCACTATGGGGGGGCCTACGAGCAGTACTTC
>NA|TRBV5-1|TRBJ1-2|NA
CASSLAISVGYTF
TGCGCCAGCAGCTTGGCGATCTCCGTTGGCTACACCTTC
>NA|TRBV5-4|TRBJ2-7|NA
CASSLDREQYF
TGTGCCAGCAGCCTCGACAGGGAGCAGTACTTC
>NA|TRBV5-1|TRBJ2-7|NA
CASTDRADFSYEQYF
TGCGCCAGCACCGACCGAGCGGACTTCTCCTACGAGCAGTACTTC
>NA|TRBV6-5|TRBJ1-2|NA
CASRSIQGKGYTF
TGTGCCAGCCGAAGTATCCAGGGGAAAGGCTACACCTTC
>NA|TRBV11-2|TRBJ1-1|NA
CASSQQGLGTEAFF
TGTGCCAGCAGCCAACAGGGTCTGGGCACTGAAGCTTTCTTT
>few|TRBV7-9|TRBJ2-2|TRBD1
CASRLRDRGTGELFF
TGTGCCAGCAGACTCCGGGACAGGGGAACCGGGGAGCTGTTTTTT
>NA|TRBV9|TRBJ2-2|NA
CASSVADRSTGELFF
TGTGCCAGCAGCGTAGCGGACAGAAGCACCGGGGAGCTGTTTTTT
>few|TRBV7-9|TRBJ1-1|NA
CASSLAGRNTEAFF
TGTGCCAGCAGCTTAGCGGGGAGGAACACTGAAGCTTTCTTT
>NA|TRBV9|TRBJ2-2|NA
CASSVTGGPTGELFF
TGTGCCAGCAGCGTAACCGGGGGGCCGACCGGGGAGCTGTTTTTT
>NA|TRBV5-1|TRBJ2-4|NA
CASSLEAALAKNIQYF
TGCGCCAGCAGCTTGGAGGCAGCCCTAGCCAAAAACATTCAGTACTTC
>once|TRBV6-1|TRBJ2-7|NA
CVSTGGLPIYEQYF
TGTGTCAGCACCGGGGGACTGCCGATTTACGAGCAGTACTTC
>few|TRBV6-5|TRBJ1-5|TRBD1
CASREGARGQPQHF
TGTGCCAGCAGGGAGGGGGCGAGGGGCCAGCCCCAGCATTTT
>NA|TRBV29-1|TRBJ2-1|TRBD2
CSVGFWRGGGDEQFF
TGCAGCGTAGGGTTCTGGCGGGGGGGCGGTGATGAGCAGTTCTTC
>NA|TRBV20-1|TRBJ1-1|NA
CSARAGAAFF
TGCAGTGCTAGGGCAGGGGCGGCTTTCTTT
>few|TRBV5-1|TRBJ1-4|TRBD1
CASSLEGGPEKLFF
TGCGCCAGCAGCTTGGAAGGGGGCCCTGAAAAACTGTTTTTT
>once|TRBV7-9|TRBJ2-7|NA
CASSSPGQPYEQYF
TGTGCCAGCAGCTCGCCCGGACAGCCCTACGAGCAGTACTTC
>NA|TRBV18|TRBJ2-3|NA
CASSQTPLTDTQYF
TGTGCCAGCTCACAGACACCTTTAACAGATACGCAGTATTTT
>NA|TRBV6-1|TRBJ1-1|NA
CASTLGGNTEAFF
TGTGCCAGCACCCTGGGAGGGAACACTGAAGCTTTCTTT
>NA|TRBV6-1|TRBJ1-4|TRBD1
CASSEGQLREKLFF
TGTGCCAGCAGTGAGGGACAGCTCCGGGAAAAACTGTTTTTT
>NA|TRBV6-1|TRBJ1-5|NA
CASSLRFSNQPQHF
TGTGCCAGCAGCCTTCGATTTAGCAATCAGCCCCAGCATTTT
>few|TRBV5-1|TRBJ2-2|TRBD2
CASKALAATGELFF
TGCGCCAGCAAGGCTCTAGCGGCAACCGGGGAGCTGTTTTTT
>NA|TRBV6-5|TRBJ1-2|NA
CASSRDIRNYGYTF
TGTGCCAGCAGTCGGGACATCCGTAACTATGGCTACACCTTC
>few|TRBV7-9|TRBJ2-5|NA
CASSFIAWGRPYQETQYF
TGTGCCAGCAGTTTTATCGCCTGGGGCAGACCCTACCAAGAGACCCAGTACTTC
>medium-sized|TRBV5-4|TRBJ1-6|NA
CASSSSPSYNSPLHF
TGTGCCAGCAGCTCGTCCCCCTCCTATAATTCACCCCTCCACTTT
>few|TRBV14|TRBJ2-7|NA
CASSLTAQSVKYF
TGTGCCAGCAGCCTAACGGCACAATCCGTGAAGTACTTC
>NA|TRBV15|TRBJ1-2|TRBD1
CATSRARTGGHGYTF
TGTGCCACCAGCAGAGCAAGGACAGGGGGTCATGGCTACACCTTC
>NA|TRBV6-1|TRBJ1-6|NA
CASSRGTGNSPLHF
TGTGCCAGCAGCCGAGGGACGGGAAATTCACCCCTCCACTTT
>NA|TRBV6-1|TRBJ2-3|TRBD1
CASSVSLGTGTPQYF
TGTGCCAGCAGTGTCTCGCTCGGGACAGGGACCCCGCAGTATTTT
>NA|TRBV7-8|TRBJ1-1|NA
CASSLEVRNTEAFF
TGTGCCAGCAGCTTAGAAGTCCGGAACACTGAAGCTTTCTTT
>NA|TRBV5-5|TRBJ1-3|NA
CASSWDGGNTIYF
TGTGCCAGCAGCTGGGACGGAGGAAACACCATATATTTT
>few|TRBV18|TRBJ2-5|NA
CASSPRTGETQYF
TGTGCCAGCTCACCCCGGACGGGAGAGACCCAGTACTTC
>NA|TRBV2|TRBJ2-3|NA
CASSDRRGQASDTQYF
TGTGCCAGCAGTGACAGGCGGGGGCAGGCCTCAGATACGCAGTATTTT
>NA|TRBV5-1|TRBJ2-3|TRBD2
CASSFSGASTDTQYF
TGCGCCAGCAGCTTTAGCGGGGCTAGCACAGATACGCAGTATTTT
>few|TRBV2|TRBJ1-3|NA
CASSTFDGAGNTIYF
TGTGCCAGCAGTACCTTCGATGGGGCCGGAAACACCATATATTTT
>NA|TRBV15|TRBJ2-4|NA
CATSRDQQGSLAKNIQYF
TGTGCCACCAGCAGAGATCAGCAGGGATCCCTAGCCAAAAACATTCAGTACTTC